This TCR beta chain was identified during a study of long-term antiretroviral therapy in people with HIV. About the research overall: The study's earliest collections predate the 2015 immediate-ART recommendation by about a decade.

Samples were assayed with immunoSEQ v3.0 at survey level. Assay used: immunoSEQ multiplex PCR; TCRdb lists only in-frame clones, some missing. This table holds some 20,000 clones, more than 75% found once. Germline V gene data show CDR1 as MGHRA and CDR2 as YSYEKL. The V segment lost 4 bases and the J segment 2 bases; nucleotides outside the gene matches: 10. The CDR3 consists of 16 residues. The genes are TRBV4-1 and TRBJ2-7; TRBD2 aligns across 8 bases. The receptor comes from a man aged 35 to 55 with HIV. The sequencing here drew on unsorted PBMCs, taken 0.5 years after starting antiretroviral therapy. CDR3 in amino acids: CASSLFSGGQTYEQYF. The CDR3 coding sequence is TGCGCCAGCAGCCTTTTCAGCGGGGGCCAAACCTACGAGCAGTACTTC.